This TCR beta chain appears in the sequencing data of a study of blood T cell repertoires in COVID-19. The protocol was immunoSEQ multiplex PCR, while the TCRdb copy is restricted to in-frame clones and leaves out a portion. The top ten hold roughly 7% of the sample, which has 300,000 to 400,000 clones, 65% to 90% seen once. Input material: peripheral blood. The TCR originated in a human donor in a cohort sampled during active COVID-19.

The CDR3 region is CASSFSPPTSGNTGELFF. The CDR3 DNA is TGTGCCAGCAGCTTTTCCCCACCGACTAGCGGTAACACCGGGGAGCTGTTTTTT. The gene calls are TRBV5-4 and TRBJ2-2; 9 bases fit TRBD2. Germline CDR1 SGHNT, CDR2 YYREEE (reference sequence). V dropped 2 bases and J dropped 2; count of bases not matched to a gene: 10. The CDR3 spans 18 residues.